This is a list of T cell receptor beta chains from one sample in a study of shared clonotypes between healthy human individuals. Data came from immunoSEQ multiplex PCR; TCRdb stores just in-frame clones and leaves some out. The repertoire includes approximately 1.5 million clones, approximately 98% of them detected once, and 0.45% sits in the top ten. Material: naive CD4+ T cells sorted from blood. These receptors all come from a man aged 30 to 45 in good health. Each CDR3 is given with its conserved first and last residue. Fields, in order: D gene, V gene, J gene, clone size, CDR3 protein, CDR3 DNA. D genes are given only for firm matches. Only part of the rows carry a size: once, few, many, or a class if the clone is expanded.

-	TRBV7-6	TRBJ2-5	-	CASSPAGAQETQYF	TGTGCCAGCAGTCCTGCGGGGGCCCAGGAGACCCAGTACTTC
-	TRBV7-2	TRBJ1-2	-	CASRRQANYGYTF	TGTGCCAGCAGACGACAGGCCAACTATGGCTACACCTTC
TRBD2	TRBV5-6	TRBJ2-5	-	CASSSGTRETQYF	TGTGCCAGCAGCAGCGGGACGCGAGAGACCCAGTACTTC
TRBD1	TRBV25-1	TRBJ2-3	-	CASSGDSPGGTQYF	TGTGCCAGCAGTGGGGACAGTCCGGGCGGTACGCAGTATTTT
-	TRBV5-8	TRBJ2-1	-	CASSLEGSSYNEQFF	TGTGCCAGCAGCTTGGAAGGTTCGTCCTACAATGAGCAGTTCTTC
-	TRBV7-3	TRBJ2-7	-	CASSLIGGGPYEQYF	TGTGCCAGCAGCTTGATAGGGGGAGGTCCCTACGAGCAGTACTTC
-	TRBV27	TRBJ1-2	once	CASSLGVGNYGYTF	TGTGCCAGCAGTTTAGGGGTTGGCAATTATGGCTACACCTTC
TRBD2	TRBV2	TRBJ2-1	-	CASVSSGMGGEQFF	TGTGCCAGCGTTTCTAGCGGAATGGGAGGTGAGCAGTTCTTC
-	TRBV2	TRBJ2-5	-	CASSTGETQYF	TGTGCCAGCAGTACAGGGGAGACCCAGTACTTC
TRBD1	TRBV5-1	TRBJ2-7	-	CASSSGTGSYEQYF	TGCGCCAGCAGCTCCGGGACAGGATCCTACGAGCAGTACTTC
-	TRBV29-1	TRBJ2-2	-	CSASPSATGELFF	TGCAGCGCCTCCCCCAGCGCCACCGGGGAGCTGTTTTTT
-	TRBV28	TRBJ1-4	-	CASSPSGTGGKLFF	TGTGCCAGCAGTCCCTCAGGGACTGGCGGAAAACTGTTTTTT
-	TRBV29-1	TRBJ2-3	-	CSVDRDTDTQYF	TGCAGCGTTGACAGGGACACAGATACGCAGTATTTT
-	TRBV4-2	TRBJ2-7	once	CASSQEPKGEQYF	TGTGCCAGCAGCCAAGAGCCTAAGGGGGAGCAGTACTTC
-	TRBV10-3	TRBJ1-2	-	CAISARVNYGYTF	TGTGCCATCAGTGCTCGGGTTAACTATGGCTACACCTTC
TRBD1	TRBV7-2	TRBJ2-6	-	CASSTRTGRLSGANVLTF	TGTGCCAGCAGCACCCGGACAGGACGACTCTCTGGGGCCAACGTCCTGACTTTC
TRBD1	TRBV5-1	TRBJ2-2	-	CASSSGTGITRELFF	TGCGCCAGCAGCTCCGGGACAGGAATCACCCGGGAGCTGTTTTTT
TRBD2	TRBV5-4	TRBJ2-7	-	CASSEKAGGPGDEQYF	TGTGCCAGCAGCGAAAAAGCGGGAGGGCCGGGTGACGAGCAGTACTTC
-	TRBV9	TRBJ2-5	-	CASSSGGGLETQYF	TGTGCCAGCAGCTCAGGAGGGGGCCTGGAGACCCAGTACTTC
-	TRBV5-6	TRBJ2-1	once	CASFRTSYNEQFF	TGTGCCAGCTTCCGGACCTCTTACAATGAGCAGTTCTTC
-	TRBV19	TRBJ1-2	-	CASSRTDYGYTF	TGTGCCAGTAGTAGGACCGACTATGGCTACACCTTC
-	TRBV27	TRBJ1-2	-	CASSPWGADYGYTF	TGTGCCAGCAGCCCCTGGGGCGCGGACTATGGCTACACCTTC
-	TRBV19	TRBJ1-2	-	CASMDYGGYTF	TGTGCCAGTATGGATTACGGTGGCTACACCTTC
-	TRBV5-1	TRBJ2-7	-	CASKVAANSYEQYF	TGCGCCAGCAAGGTAGCGGCCAACTCCTACGAGCAGTACTTC
TRBD1	TRBV5-1	TRBJ2-1	-	CASSSKTGESEQFF	TGCGCCAGCAGCTCCAAGACAGGGGAAAGCGAGCAGTTCTTC
TRBD2	TRBV7-8	TRBJ2-3	once	CASSLAGGRAPTADTQYF	TGTGCCAGCAGCTTAGCCGGCGGGAGAGCGCCTACCGCAGATACGCAGTATTTT
-	TRBV5-1	TRBJ1-5	-	CASSLGPQSNQPQHF	TGCGCCAGCAGCTTGGGACCACAGAGCAATCAGCCCCAGCATTTT
-	TRBV27	TRBJ2-1	-	CASSLAIFVHEQFF	TGTGCCAGCAGTTTAGCTATATTCGTCCATGAGCAGTTCTTC
TRBD1	TRBV5-1	TRBJ2-7	-	CASSLQGARREQYF	TGCGCCAGCAGCTTACAGGGGGCGAGGAGGGAGCAGTACTTC
TRBD1	TRBV28	TRBJ2-7	-	CASSLGGQNYEQYF	TGTGCCAGCAGTTTAGGGGGACAGAACTACGAGCAGTACTTC
TRBD2	TRBV29-1	TRBJ2-2	-	CSAAGGLTGNTGELFF	TGCAGCGCCGCGGGGGGCTTGACGGGTAACACCGGGGAGCTGTTTTTT